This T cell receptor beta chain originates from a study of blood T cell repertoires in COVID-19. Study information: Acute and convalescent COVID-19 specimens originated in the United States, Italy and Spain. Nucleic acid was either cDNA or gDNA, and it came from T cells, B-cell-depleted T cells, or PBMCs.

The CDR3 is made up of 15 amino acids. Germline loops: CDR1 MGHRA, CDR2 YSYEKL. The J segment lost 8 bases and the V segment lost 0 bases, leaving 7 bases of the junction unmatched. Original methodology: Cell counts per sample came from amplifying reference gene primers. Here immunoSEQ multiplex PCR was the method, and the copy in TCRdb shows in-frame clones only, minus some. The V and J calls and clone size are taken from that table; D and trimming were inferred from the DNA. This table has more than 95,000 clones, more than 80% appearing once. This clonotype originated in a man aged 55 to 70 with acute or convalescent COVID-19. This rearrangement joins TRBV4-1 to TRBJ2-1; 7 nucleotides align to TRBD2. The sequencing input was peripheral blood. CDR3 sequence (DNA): TGCGCCAGCAGCCAAGATCAAACTAGCGAGGATGAGCAGTTCTTC. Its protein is CASSQDQTSEDEQFF.